These 32 T cell receptor beta chains originate from one sample sequenced in a study of T cells in Graves' hyperthyroidism and ophthalmopathy. Amplification targeted TCR beta CDR3 regions from RNA transcripts. RT-PCR in the first round (using the HTBI primer set) targeted the TCR CDR3. TCRdb reprocessed the multiplex PCR reads with MiXCR, giving one entry per CDR3 protein. The sample carries hundreds of thousands of distinct CDR3 sequences, about 35% recorded once. The sequenced sample consisted of blood. These receptor sequences come from a woman aged 40 to 50 with Graves' hyperthyroidism.

This clonotype was seen more than once but under ten times. The chain uses TRBV6-1 and TRBJ2-2; 11 bases are shared with TRBD1. V shed 4 bases and J 8 bases; nucleotides not matched to a gene: 9. Germline lookup yields CDR1 MNHNS and CDR2 SASEGT. This CDR3 contains 16 residues. The CDR3 DNA follows: TGTGCCAGCAGTGCTCCGGGACAGGGGGTTTGGGGGGAGCTGTTTTTT. Translating it yields CASSAPGQGVWGELFF.

The genes are TRBV6-6 and TRBJ2-5; no reliable D call. The CDR3 extends over 15 amino acids. The V end lost 6 bases, the J end lost 2 bases, and 16 bases lay between the germline ends. The germline V gene has CDR1 MNHNY and CDR2 SVGAGI (reference sequence). The CDR3 region is CASSYRASQQETQYF. CDR3 coding DNA: TGTGCCAGCAGCTACCGGGCCAGCCAGCAAGAGACCCAGTACTTC.

CDR3 sequence (DNA): TGTGCCAGCACCCGAACAGGGACAGCCTGGGAGCAGTACTTC. This encodes CASTRTGTAWEQYF. The gene calls are TRBV12-3 or TRBV12-4 and TRBJ2-7, with 7 bases identical to TRBD1. Unmatched junction bases numbered 13, after V lost 7 bases and J lost 7 bases. The CDR3 loop spans 14 amino acids.

For this clonotype: An end of the junction does not agree with germline; a read error may underlie this. V is TRBV7-7 and J is TRBJ1-1, with D unclear. CDR1 is SSHAT, CDR2 FNYEAQ, per germline (reference sequence). The CDR3 runs 13 residues. CDR3 DNA: TGTGCTAGCAGCTCGACATGGAGCACCGAAGCTTTCTTT. Encoded protein: CASSSTWSTEAFF.

The rearrangement joins TRBV28 to TRBJ1-1, with 7 bases identical to TRBD1. CDR1 MDHEN and CDR2 SYDVKM come from the germline V gene. Trimming took 5 bases from V and 7 from J; bases not matched to a gene: 13. The CDR3 loop spans 15 amino acids. The CDR3 here is CASSERIGRGGEAFF. The CDR3 nucleotides are TGTGCCAGCAGTGAACGAATAGGCAGGGGGGGTGAAGCTTTCTTT. The full variable domain, with the rest looked up from reference TRBV28 and TRBJ1-1, is DVKVTQSSRYLVKRTGEKVFLECVQDMDHENMFWYRQDPGLGLRLIYFSYDVKMKEKGDIPEGYSVSREKKERFSLILESASTNQTSMYLCASSERIGRGGEAFFGQGTRLTVV.

The sample holds a few counts of this clonotype. The CDR3, as DNA: TGTGCCAGCAGCCAAGCCGGGACAGGGTATTCCTACGAGCAGTACTTC. As protein: CASSQAGTGYSYEQYF. The chain couples TRBV7-9 to TRBJ2-7, with TRBD1 matching over 9 bases. Per the germline V gene, CDR1 is SEHNR and CDR2 is FQNEAQ (reference sequence). Trimming at V came to 5 bases and at J to 1 base, leaving 9 bases not matched to a gene. The CDR3 runs 16 residues.

The gene calls are TRBV6-5 and TRBJ1-5, with unresolved D. The CDR3 sequence is 13 residues long. Trimming left V 6 bases short and J 3 bases short, with 9 bases between. Germline lookup yields CDR1 MNHEY and CDR2 SVGAGI. The DNA of the CDR3 is TGTGCCAGCAGCCAGATACCCAATCAGCCCCAGCATTTT. This sequence encodes CASSQIPNQPQHF.

The rearrangement links TRBV29-1 to TRBJ2-5; 7 nucleotides match TRBD2. Germline CDR1 reads SQVTM; CDR2 reads ANQGSEA. The V segment lost 3 bases and the J segment 5 bases; nucleotides outside the gene matches: 9. There are 14 residues in the CDR3. The DNA for the CDR3 is TGCAGCGTTGACGACGGGGGAGGGACGGAGACCCAGTACTTC. Translation gives CSVDDGGGTETQYF.

This clonotype has more than one count but fewer than ten. This chain uses TRBV7-2 with TRBJ1-3; tentatively, D is TRBD1 (6 bases). Trimming shortened V by 4 bases and J by 7 bases, and 14 bases separated the two germline ends. CDR1 and CDR2 from the germline V gene are SGHTA and FQGNSA. The CDR3 is made up of 14 amino acids. The CDR3 nucleotides read TGTGCCAGCAGCTCCTTTTCCCAGGGGAACACCATATATTTT. Residues: CASSSFSQGNTIYF.

As concerns this clonotype: The junction does not match germline at one end; this may be a read error. V usage is TRBV7-2 and J usage is TRBJ1-4; weak D call: TRBD1 (5 bases). Germline V gene data show CDR1 as SGHTA and CDR2 as FQGNSA. This CDR3 has 9 amino acids. CDR3 sequence: CASSGGRPF. The CDR3 DNA reads as TGTGCCAGCAGCGGGGGGAGGCCCTTT.

A remark on this clonotype: A junction boundary mismatches the germline segment, possibly from a read error. The V and J genes are TRBV10-1 and TRBJ1-4; 8 nucleotides match TRBD1. Germline assignment: CDR1 WNHNN and CDR2 SYGVQD (reference sequence). This CDR3 is 13 amino acids long. CDR3 amino acids: CASSSGQAEKPFF. CDR3 in DNA: TGCGCCAGCAGTTCGGGACAGGCTGAAAAACCGTTTTTT.

This clonotype was seen at least ten times. This rearrangement joins TRBV29-1 to TRBJ1-2, with D hard to call. CDR1 and CDR2 from the germline V gene are SQVTM and ANQGSEA. The CDR3 runs to 10 residues. In nucleotides, the CDR3 is TGCAACCGCACAGAGGATGGCTACACCTTC. It yields the protein CNRTEDGYTF.

This clonotype has just a few counts. The chain recombines TRBV15 with TRBJ1-5; 7 positions agree with TRBD1. The V gene end was trimmed by 7 bases and the J gene end by 4 bases; junction bases not matched to a gene: 1. Germline V lookup: CDR1 LNHNV, CDR2 YYDKDF (reference sequence). The CDR3 has 12 amino acids. CDR3 in amino acids: CATTQGNQPQHF. Here the CDR3 DNA reads TGTGCCACCACACAGGGGAATCAGCCCCAGCATTTT. The whole variable domain, remainder taken from reference TRBV15 and TRBJ1-5, is DAMVIQNPRYQVTQFGKPVTLSCSQTLNHNVMYWYQQKSSQAPKLLFHYYDKDFNNEADTPDNFQSRRPNTSFCFLDIRSPGLGDTAMYLCATTQGNQPQHFGDGTRLSIL.

CDR3 DNA: TGTGCCAGCAGTTACAACCGGGACAGGGAATACGAGCAGTACTTC. Translation: CASSYNRDREYEQYF. This chain uses TRBV6-5 with TRBJ2-7, with 9 bases aligning to TRBD1. Germline trimming cut 2 bases from V and 4 bases from J; bases unmatched to any gene: 6. CDR3 length: 15 residues. Germline V gene lookup returns CDR1 MNHEY and CDR2 SVGAGI.

This clonotype was seen many times. The chain links TRBV29-1 to TRBJ1-2; D is ambiguous. Trimming stripped 6 bases from V and 3 bases from J, with 5 bases between. CDR1 and CDR2 from the germline V gene are SQVTM and ANQGSEA. The CDR3 runs 10 residues. CDR3 amino acids: CSVWDYGYTF. The CDR3 coding sequence is TGCAGCGTATGGGACTATGGCTACACCTTC.

This clonotype was detected ten times or more. The J gene is TRBJ2-7, the V gene TRBV7-6; 13 positions agree with TRBD2. The germline CDR1 and CDR2 sequences are SGHVS and FNYEAQ. The V segment lost 5 bases and the J segment 2 bases; nucleotides outside the gene matches: 6. This CDR3 spans 16 amino acids. This CDR3 reads CASSPGLAGATYEQYF. The CDR3 nucleotides read TGTGCCAGCAGCCCAGGACTAGCGGGGGCGACCTACGAGCAGTACTTC.

The rearrangement links TRBV7-9 to TRBJ1-1, with unresolved D. CDR1 and CDR2 from the germline V gene are SEHNR and FQNEAQ (reference sequence). This CDR3 region has 18 residues. The V and J ends lost 7 bases and 1 base respectively, with 25 bases between them. CDR3 in DNA: TGTGCCAGCAACTCCCCGGCAGGTTCGTTATCGGGGAACACTGAAGCTTTCTTT. Residues: CASNSPAGSLSGNTEAFF.

This clonotype was seen at least ten times. The rearrangement links TRBV12-5 to TRBJ1-1; no clear D gene. V was clipped by 7 bases and J by 0 bases, with 9 bases between them. In germline, CDR1 is LGHNT, CDR2 FRNRAP. The CDR3 loop spans 13 amino acids. Here the CDR3 DNA reads TGTGCTAGTGCCGACGATTTGAACACTGAAGCTTTCTTT. Its protein is CASADDLNTEAFF.

This clonotype came up a few times. The rearrangement uses TRBV6-2 or TRBV6-3 and TRBJ2-5; possible D gene TRBD2, 6 bases. V lost 7 bases and J lost 1, with 16 bases in between. Per germline, CDR1 MNHEY and CDR2 SVGEGT. The CDR3 is 15 amino acids. The chain's CDR3 is CASTNRLALQETQYF. For the CDR3, the DNA is TGTGCCAGCACCAACCGGCTAGCGCTCCAAGAGACCCAGTACTTC.

The chain employs TRBV4-3 and TRBJ1-4; D unresolved. CDR3 length: 15 residues. Germline CDR1 reads LGHNA; CDR2 reads YSLEER. V was cut by 0 bases and J by 8 bases, with 13 bases left in between. The CDR3: CASSQDPGFEEKLFF. DNA for the CDR3: TGCGCCAGCAGCCAAGATCCGGGGTTCGAGGAAAAACTGTTTTTT.

This clonotype was detected ten times or more. The rearrangement links TRBV20-1 to TRBJ2-5; TRBD2 agrees at 9 bases. Losses at the gene ends were 6 bases for V and 0 bases for J; bases not matched to a gene: 8. CDR1 DFQATT and CDR2 SNEGSKA come from the germline V gene (reference sequence). CDR3 size: 15 residues. The DNA of the CDR3 is TGCAGTGCGGTTGCGGGGGGGCCGTACCAAGAGACCCAGTACTTC. As protein: CSAVAGGPYQETQYF.

Only a few counts were recorded for this clonotype. The V and J genes are TRBV12-5 and TRBJ2-5, with 7 bases lining up with TRBD1. This CDR3 is built from 14 residues. After removal of 5 bases from V and 3 bases from J, the junction contained 6 bases not matched to a gene. Germline V gene data show CDR1 as LGHNT and CDR2 as FRNRAP. The CDR3 nucleotides read TGTGCTAGTGGTCTAGGGGGCTCCAAAGAGACCCAGTACTTC. Translating gives CASGLGGSKETQYF.

J is TRBJ2-7 and V is TRBV7-9; 10 positions match TRBD2. The CDR3 contains 17 residues. V lost 2 bases and J lost 4; bases outside the gene matches: 11. Germline CDR1 and CDR2: SEHNR and FQNEAQ (reference sequence). The CDR3 region has the DNA TGTGCCAGCAGCTTAACTAGCGGGACCGCCGCCTCTTACGAGCAGTACTTC. Translated: CASSLTSGTAASYEQYF.

In its sample, this clonotype was seen many times. This chain links TRBV10-3 with TRBJ2-7; TRBD2 agrees at 8 bases. The CDR3 totals 12 residues. Germline V gene sequence: CDR1 ENHRY, CDR2 SYGVKD. V dropped 10 bases and J dropped 7; count of bases not matched to a gene: 9. The CDR3 sequence: CATRGPGGEQYF. The CDR3 DNA is TGTGCCACACGGGGTCCGGGGGGGGAGCAGTACTTC.

The rearrangement links TRBV12-3 or TRBV12-4 to TRBJ2-7; 7 nucleotides agree with TRBD1. This CDR3 comprises 12 residues. Germline trimming cut 5 bases from V and 8 bases from J; bases unmatched to any gene: 6. This CDR3 reads CASSLQGVQQYF. The CDR3 DNA follows: TGTGCCAGCAGTCTTCAGGGGGTTCAGCAGTACTTC.

The chain is built from TRBV7-2 and TRBJ2-7; perhaps TRBD1 as D (6 bases). CDR3 length equals 14 residues. Between the trimmed V and J ends, which lost 5 bases and 6 bases, there was a span of 17 bases. Germline CDR1 is SGHTA and CDR2 is FQGNSA. The CDR3 reads CASSQGGRGTEQYF. As DNA, the CDR3 is TGTGCCAGCAGCCAAGGGGGTCGGGGAACCGAGCAGTACTTC.

J is TRBJ1-1 and V is TRBV7-8; D unclear. Per germline, CDR1 SGHVS and CDR2 FQNEAQ. Deletions cut 0 bases from V and 9 bases from J, with 11 bases between. The CDR3 extends over 13 amino acids. As DNA, the CDR3 is TGTGCCAGCAGCTTAGCCAAATTATCACAAGCTTTCTTT. Translated: CASSLAKLSQAFF.

This clonotype has at least ten counts. The CDR3 nucleotides read TGTGCCAGCAGCTTAGCTGGGGAATCACCCCTCCACTTT. Translated, it gives CASSLAGESPLHF. This rearrangement joins TRBV7-2 to TRBJ1-6; no clear D gene. The V gene's germline CDR1 is SGHTA and CDR2 FQGNSA. CDR3 size: 13 residues. Deletions cut 0 bases from V and 10 bases from J, with 7 bases between.

This rearrangement joins TRBV6-1 to TRBJ2-2, with 7 bases lining up with TRBD2. Germline-derived CDR1 and CDR2 are MNHNS and SASEGT. V gave up 8 bases and J gave up 0 bases; unmatched junction bases: 9. The length of the CDR3 is 16 residues. In nucleotides, the CDR3 is TGTGCCAGCTCACGAACGGGGGGAGCGAACACCGGGGAGCTGTTTTTT. Protein sequence: CASSRTGGANTGELFF.

The rearrangement joins TRBV24-1 to TRBJ2-3; TRBD1 aligns across 12 bases. Trimming took 3 bases from V and 6 from J; bases not matched to a gene: 6. CDR1 KGHDR and CDR2 SFDVKD come from the germline V gene. The CDR3 covers 16 residues. The CDR3 here is CATSDITGTGGDTQYF. CDR3 coding DNA: TGTGCCACCAGTGATATCACCGGGACAGGGGGCGATACGCAGTATTTT.

There are many counts of this clonotype. The V call is TRBV7-9, the J call TRBJ1-1; no reliable D call. Germline assignment: CDR1 SEHNR and CDR2 FQNEAQ (reference sequence). The CDR3 is 12 amino acids. V shed 11 bases and J shed 2 bases, with 12 bases lying between them. CDR3 protein: CASSGENTEAFF. CDR3 DNA: TGTGCCTCAAGCGGGGAAAACACTGAAGCTTTCTTT. Looking up the rest from reference TRBV7-9 and TRBJ1-1 gives the full variable domain: DTGVSQNPRHKITKRGQNVTFRCDPISEHNRLYWYRQTLGQGPEFLTYFQNEAQLEKSRLLSDRFSAERPKGSFSTLEIQRTEQGDSAMYLCASSGENTEAFFGQGTRLTVV.

The table lists this clonotype with many counts. The rearrangement uses TRBV10-3 and TRBJ2-2; 7 positions match TRBD1. This CDR3 has 14 amino acids. Trimming cost V 6 bases and J 4 bases; bases outside gene matches: 5. Germline V gene sequence: CDR1 ENHRY, CDR2 SYGVKD. CDR3 sequence reads: CAIRNGTVTGELFF. The CDR3 bases are TGTGCCATCAGGAACGGGACAGTCACCGGGGAGCTGTTTTTT.